The T cell receptor beta chain under discussion was sequenced for a study of CD8 T cells in Susac syndrome. About 0.5 to 1 ug RNA was reverse transcribed with random hexamers. TCRdb re-called the immunoSEQ multiplex PCR reads with MiXCR, one entry per CDR3 protein. The sample lists about 300,000 distinct CDR3 sequences, around 91% seen once, with around 0.2% in the top ten. While CD8+ and CD4+ T cells were isolated negatively, TEMRA cells were enriched by FACS. Germline CDR1 is SGHRS and CDR2 is YFSETQ. This CDR3 has 19 amino acids. V lost 4 bases and J lost 2, with 26 bases in between. The clonotype comes from a human donor with multiple sclerosis. The sample was CD8+ T cells from PBMCs. This sequence joins TRBV5-1 and TRBJ2-3; TRBD2 might be the D (6 bases). Here the CDR3 reads CASSGNGGSPFGTTDTQYF. CDR3 nucleotide sequence: TGCGCCAGCAGCGGAAACGGGGGTTCCCCTTTTGGGACCACAGATACGCAGTATTTT.